The entry that follows covers one T cell receptor (beta chain) sequence. The antigen is unknown. This sample is drawn from a study of long-term antiretroviral therapy in people with HIV. Points from the study as a whole: Dominating the repertoire at all time points were the clones that expanded before ART. Controls had broader CDR3 length ranges than HIV repertoires did.

The United States was where all participants with HIV were treated. Sequencing used immunoSEQ v3.0 at survey level. The table came from immunoSEQ multiplex PCR; TCRdb's copy has only in-frame clones and leaves some out. The table shows 20,000 to 25,000 clones, with around nine tenths occurring only once. Between the trimmed V and J ends, which lost 4 bases and 2 bases, there was a span of 11 bases. CDR3 length: 13 residues. Germline V gives CDR1 SQVTM, CDR2 ANQGSEA. The source of this sequence is a man between 60 and 75 years old with HIV. The chain employs TRBV29-1 and TRBJ1-2; a possible D gene is TRBD1 (5 bases). The sequencing used unsorted PBMCs, collected 0.6 years after starting antiretroviral therapy. The DNA for the CDR3 is TGCAGCGTTGTGGGACTTTTCAACTATGGCTACACCTTC. It encodes CSVVGLFNYGYTF. The variable domain in full, completed from reference TRBV29-1 and TRBJ1-2, reads SAVISQKPSRDICQRGTSLTIQCQVDSQVTMMFWYRQQPGQSLTLIATANQGSEATYESGFVIDKFPISRPNLTFSTLTVSNMSPEDSSIYLCSVVGLFNYGYTFGSGTRLTVV.